The TCR beta chain described here comes from a study of cytomegalovirus exposure and HLA in healthy donors. Study-level information: An earlier analysis identified more than 90 million unique TCR beta sequences in about 170 million T cells. Across 300 to 400 genotyped donors, approximately 81% landed in the Caucasian-associated ancestry cluster.

Findings of the study overall: Links to common viral pathogens appeared, in a later analysis, for several of the most significant clusters. Many donors carried some public TCRs, although rarity characterized most TCR sequences.

In the PCR, 60 Vbeta and 13 Jbeta primers were used. Sequencing was performed with immunoSEQ multiplex PCR; in TCRdb, only in-frame clones are kept and a portion is missing. This table has about 180,000 clones, over 70% appearing once. With respect to this clone: Its antigen is still unknown.

V dropped 6 bases and J dropped 0; count of bases not matched to a gene: 5. CDR1 and CDR2 from the germline V gene are SQVTM and ANQGSEA. The CDR3 has 14 residues. The sequenced sample was PBMCs. The chain links TRBV29-1 to TRBJ2-4, with 7 bases identical to TRBD1. This TCR came from a woman aged 25 to 39 in good health and CMV-seronegative. The CDR3 reads CSVATGKAKNIQYF. In nucleotides, the CDR3 is TGCAGCGTCGCGACAGGGAAAGCCAAAAACATTCAGTACTTC.